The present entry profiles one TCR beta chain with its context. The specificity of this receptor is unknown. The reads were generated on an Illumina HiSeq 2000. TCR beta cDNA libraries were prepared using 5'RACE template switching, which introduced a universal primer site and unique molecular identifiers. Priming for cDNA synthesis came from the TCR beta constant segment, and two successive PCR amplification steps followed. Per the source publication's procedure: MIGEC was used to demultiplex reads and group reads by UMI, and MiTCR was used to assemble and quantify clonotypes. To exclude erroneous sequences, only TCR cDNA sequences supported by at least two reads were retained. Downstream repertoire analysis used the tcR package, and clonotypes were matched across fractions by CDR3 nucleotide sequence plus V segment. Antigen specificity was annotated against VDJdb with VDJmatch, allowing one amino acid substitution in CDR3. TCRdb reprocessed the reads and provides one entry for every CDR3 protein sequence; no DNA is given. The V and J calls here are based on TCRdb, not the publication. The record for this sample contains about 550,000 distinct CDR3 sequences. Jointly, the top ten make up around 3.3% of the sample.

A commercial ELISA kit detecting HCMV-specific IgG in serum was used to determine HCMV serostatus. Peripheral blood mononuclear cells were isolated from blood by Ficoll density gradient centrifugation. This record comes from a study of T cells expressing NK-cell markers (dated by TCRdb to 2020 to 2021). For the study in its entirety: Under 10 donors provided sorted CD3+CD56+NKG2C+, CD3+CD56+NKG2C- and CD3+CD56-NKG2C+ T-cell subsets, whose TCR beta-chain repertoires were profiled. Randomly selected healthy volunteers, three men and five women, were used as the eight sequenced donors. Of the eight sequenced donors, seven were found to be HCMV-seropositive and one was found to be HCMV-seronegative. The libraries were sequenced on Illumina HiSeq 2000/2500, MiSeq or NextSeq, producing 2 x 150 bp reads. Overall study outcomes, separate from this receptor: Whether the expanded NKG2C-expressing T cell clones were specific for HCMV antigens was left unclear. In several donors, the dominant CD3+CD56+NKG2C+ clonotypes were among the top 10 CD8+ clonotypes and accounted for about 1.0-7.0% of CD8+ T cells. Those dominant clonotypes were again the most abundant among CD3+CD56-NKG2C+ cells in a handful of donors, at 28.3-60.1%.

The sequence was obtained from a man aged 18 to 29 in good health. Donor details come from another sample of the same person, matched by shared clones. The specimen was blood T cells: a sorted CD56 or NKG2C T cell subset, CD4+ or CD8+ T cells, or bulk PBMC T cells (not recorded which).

CDR3 reads: CASSQGGLAGVGELFF. Recombination linked TRBV4-2 to TRBJ2-2; the TRBD2 assignment by TCRdb is unverifiable without DNA. Sequences LGHNA (CDR1) and YNFKEQ (CDR2) are obtained from the germline V gene. The CDR3, from cysteine to phenylalanine, totals 16 residues. The protein alone is recorded here.